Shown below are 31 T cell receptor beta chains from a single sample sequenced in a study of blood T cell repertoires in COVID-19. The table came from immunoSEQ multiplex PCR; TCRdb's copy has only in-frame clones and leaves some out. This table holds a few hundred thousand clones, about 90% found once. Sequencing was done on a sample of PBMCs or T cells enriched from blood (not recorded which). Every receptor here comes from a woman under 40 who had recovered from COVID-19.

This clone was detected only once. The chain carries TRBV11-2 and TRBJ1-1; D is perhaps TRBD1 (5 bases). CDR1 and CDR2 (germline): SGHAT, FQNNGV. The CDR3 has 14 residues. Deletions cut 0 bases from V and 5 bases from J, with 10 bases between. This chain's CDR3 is CASSLERGGTEAFF. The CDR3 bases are TGTGCCAGCAGCTTAGAGAGGGGAGGGACTGAAGCTTTCTTT.

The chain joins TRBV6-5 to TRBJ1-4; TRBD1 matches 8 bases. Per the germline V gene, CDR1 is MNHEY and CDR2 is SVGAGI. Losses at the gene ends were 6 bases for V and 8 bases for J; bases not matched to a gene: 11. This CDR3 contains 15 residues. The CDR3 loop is CASRDPGGLGEKLFF. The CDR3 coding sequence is TGTGCCAGCAGGGACCCAGGGGGCTTAGGGGAAAAACTGTTTTTT.

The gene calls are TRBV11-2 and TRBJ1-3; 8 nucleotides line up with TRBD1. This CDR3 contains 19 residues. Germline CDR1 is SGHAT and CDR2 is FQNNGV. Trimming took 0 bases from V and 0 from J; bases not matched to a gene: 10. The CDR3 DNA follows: TGTGCCAGCAGCTTAGATTTGGGATGGGGACAGGCCTCTGGAAACACCATATATTTT. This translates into CASSLDLGWGQASGNTIYF.

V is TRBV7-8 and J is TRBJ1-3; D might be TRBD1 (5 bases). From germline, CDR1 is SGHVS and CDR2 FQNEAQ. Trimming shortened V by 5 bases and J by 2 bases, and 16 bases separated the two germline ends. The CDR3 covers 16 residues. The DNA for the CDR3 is TGTGCCAGCAGCCCCCCTGCAGGGACTGCTGGAAACACCATATATTTT. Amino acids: CASSPPAGTAGNTIYF.

CDR3 loop: CASSPDNEQFF. CDR3 in DNA: TGTGCCAGCTCACCCGACAATGAGCAGTTCTTC. This sequence joins TRBV18 and TRBJ2-1; no reliable D call. V lost 3 bases to trimming and J lost 5 bases, with 2 bases between them. CDR1 is KGHSH and CDR2 is LQKENI in the germline V gene. The CDR3 sequence is 11 residues long.

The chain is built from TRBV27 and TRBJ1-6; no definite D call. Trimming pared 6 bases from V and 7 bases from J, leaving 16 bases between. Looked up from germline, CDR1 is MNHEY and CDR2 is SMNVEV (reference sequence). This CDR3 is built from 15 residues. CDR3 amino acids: CASSLRFRLNSPLHF. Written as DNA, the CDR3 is TGTGCCAGCAGCCTAAGGTTTCGACTAAATTCACCCCTCCACTTT.

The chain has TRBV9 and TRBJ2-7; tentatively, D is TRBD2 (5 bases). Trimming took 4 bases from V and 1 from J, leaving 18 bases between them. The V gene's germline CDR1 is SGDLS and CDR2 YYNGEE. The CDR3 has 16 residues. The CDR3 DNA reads TGTGCCAGCAGCCCCCAGCGGACGGTGCTATCCTACGAGCAGTACTTC. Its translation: CASSPQRTVLSYEQYF.

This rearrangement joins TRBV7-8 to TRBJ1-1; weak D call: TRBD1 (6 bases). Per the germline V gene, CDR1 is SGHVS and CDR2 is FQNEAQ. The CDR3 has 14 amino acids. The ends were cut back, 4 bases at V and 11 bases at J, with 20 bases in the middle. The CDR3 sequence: CASSSPRGGRRAFF. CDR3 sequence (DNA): TGTGCCAGCAGCTCACCTAGGGGGGGACGAAGGGCTTTCTTT.

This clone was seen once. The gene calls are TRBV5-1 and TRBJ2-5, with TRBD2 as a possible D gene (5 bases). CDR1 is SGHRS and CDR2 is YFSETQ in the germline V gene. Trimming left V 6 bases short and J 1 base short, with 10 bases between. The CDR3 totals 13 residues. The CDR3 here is CASKRGIQETQYF. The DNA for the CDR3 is TGCGCCAGCAAACGAGGGATCCAAGAGACCCAGTACTTC. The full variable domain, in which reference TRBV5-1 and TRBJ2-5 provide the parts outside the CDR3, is KAGVTQTPRYLIKTRGQQVTLSCSPISGHRSVSWYQQTPGQGLQFLFEYFSETQRNKGNFPGRFSGRQFSNSRSEMNVSTLELGDSALYLCASKRGIQETQYFGPGTRLLVL.

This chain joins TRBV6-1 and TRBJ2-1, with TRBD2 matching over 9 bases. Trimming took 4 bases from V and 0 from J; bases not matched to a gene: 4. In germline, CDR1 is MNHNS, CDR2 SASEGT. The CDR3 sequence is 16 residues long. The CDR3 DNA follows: TGTGCCAGCAGTGTCCTAGCGGGGTTCTCCTACAATGAGCAGTTCTTC. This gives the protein CASSVLAGFSYNEQFF.

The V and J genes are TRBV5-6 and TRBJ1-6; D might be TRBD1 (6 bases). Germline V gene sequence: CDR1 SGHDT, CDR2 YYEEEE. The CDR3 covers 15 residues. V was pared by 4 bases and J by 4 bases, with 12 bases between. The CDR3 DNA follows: TGTGCCAGCAGCCCAAGGACAGCTTATAATTCACCCCTCCACTTT. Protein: CASSPRTAYNSPLHF.

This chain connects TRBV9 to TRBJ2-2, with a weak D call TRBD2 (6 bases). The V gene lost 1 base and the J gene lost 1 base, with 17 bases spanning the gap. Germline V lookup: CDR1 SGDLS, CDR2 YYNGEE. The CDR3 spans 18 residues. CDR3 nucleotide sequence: TGTGCCAGCAGCGTACTCACGGGGGTCGGAAAGAACACCGGGGAGCTGTTTTTT. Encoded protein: CASSVLTGVGKNTGELFF.

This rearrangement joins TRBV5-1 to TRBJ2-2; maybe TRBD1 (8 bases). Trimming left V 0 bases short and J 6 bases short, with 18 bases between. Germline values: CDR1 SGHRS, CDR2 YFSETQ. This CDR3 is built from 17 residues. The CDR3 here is CASSLEAGGAGAGELFF. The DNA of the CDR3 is TGCGCCAGCAGCTTGGAGGCAGGGGGCGCGGGAGCCGGGGAGCTGTTTTTT.

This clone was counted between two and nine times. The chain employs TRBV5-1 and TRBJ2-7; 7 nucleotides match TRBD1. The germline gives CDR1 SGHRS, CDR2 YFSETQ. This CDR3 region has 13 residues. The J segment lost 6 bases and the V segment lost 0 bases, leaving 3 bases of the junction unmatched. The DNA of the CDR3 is TGCGCCAGCAGCTTGGGTAGGGGGCGCGAGCAGTACTTC. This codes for CASSLGRGREQYF.

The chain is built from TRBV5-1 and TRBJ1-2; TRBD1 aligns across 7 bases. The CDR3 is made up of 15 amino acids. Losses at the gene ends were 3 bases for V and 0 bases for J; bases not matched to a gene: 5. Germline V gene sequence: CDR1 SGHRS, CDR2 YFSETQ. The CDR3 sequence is CASSYQTGANYGYTF. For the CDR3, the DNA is TGCGCCAGCAGCTACCAAACAGGGGCTAACTATGGCTACACCTTC. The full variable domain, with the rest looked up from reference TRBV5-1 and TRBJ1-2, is KAGVTQTPRYLIKTRGQQVTLSCSPISGHRSVSWYQQTPGQGLQFLFEYFSETQRNKGNFPGRFSGRQFSNSRSEMNVSTLELGDSALYLCASSYQTGANYGYTFGSGTRLTVV.

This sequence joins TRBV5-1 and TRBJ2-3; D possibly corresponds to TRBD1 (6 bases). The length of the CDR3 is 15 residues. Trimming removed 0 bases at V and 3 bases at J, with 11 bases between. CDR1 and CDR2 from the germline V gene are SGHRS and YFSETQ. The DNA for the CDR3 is TGCGCCAGCAGCTTGGCCGCAGGGGAAACAGATACGCAGTATTTT. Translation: CASSLAAGETDTQYF.

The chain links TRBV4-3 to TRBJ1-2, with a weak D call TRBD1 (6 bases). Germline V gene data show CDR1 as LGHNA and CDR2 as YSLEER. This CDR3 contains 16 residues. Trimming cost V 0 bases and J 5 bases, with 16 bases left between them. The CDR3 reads CASSQDRGTDLYGYTF. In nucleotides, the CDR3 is TGCGCCAGCAGCCAAGATAGGGGGACGGACCTATATGGCTACACCTTC.

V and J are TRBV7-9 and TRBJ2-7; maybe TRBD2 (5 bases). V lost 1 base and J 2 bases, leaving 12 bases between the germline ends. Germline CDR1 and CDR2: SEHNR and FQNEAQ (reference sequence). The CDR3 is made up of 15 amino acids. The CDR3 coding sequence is TGTGCCAGCAGCTTAGAGGCGGGTACTACCTACGAGCAGTACTTC. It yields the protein CASSLEAGTTYEQYF.

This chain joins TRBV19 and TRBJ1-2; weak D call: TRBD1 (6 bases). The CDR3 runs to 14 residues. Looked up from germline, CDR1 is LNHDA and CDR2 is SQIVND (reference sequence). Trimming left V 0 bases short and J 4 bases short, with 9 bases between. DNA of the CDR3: TGTGCCAGTAGTATAGACAGGGGATTCTATGGCTACACCTTC. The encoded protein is CASSIDRGFYGYTF.

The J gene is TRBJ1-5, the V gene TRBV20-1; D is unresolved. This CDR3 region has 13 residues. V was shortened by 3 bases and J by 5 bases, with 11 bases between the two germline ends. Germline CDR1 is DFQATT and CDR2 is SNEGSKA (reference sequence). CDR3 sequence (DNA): TGCAGTGCTAGTAGAGGAGAGCATCAGCCCCAGCATTTT. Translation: CSASRGEHQPQHF.

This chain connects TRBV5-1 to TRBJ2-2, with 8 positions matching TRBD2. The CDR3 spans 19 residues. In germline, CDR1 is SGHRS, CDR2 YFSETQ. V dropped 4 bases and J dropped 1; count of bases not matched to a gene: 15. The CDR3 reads CASSPRPASGLLNTGELFF. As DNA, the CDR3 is TGCGCCAGCAGCCCCCGCCCCGCTAGCGGGCTGTTGAACACCGGGGAGCTGTTTTTT.

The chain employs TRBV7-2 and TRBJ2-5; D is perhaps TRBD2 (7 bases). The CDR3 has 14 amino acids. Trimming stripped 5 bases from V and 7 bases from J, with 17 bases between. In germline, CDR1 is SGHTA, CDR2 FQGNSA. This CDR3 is CASSPRGGGGTQYF. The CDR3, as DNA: TGTGCCAGCAGCCCGAGAGGGGGAGGGGGGACCCAGTACTTC.

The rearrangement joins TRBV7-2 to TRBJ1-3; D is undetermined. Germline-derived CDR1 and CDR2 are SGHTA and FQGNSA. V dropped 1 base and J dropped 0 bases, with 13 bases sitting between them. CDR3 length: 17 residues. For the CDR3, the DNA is TGTGCCAGCAGCTTAGTAAGAGTAGCGGACTCTGGAAACACCATATATTTT. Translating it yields CASSLVRVADSGNTIYF.

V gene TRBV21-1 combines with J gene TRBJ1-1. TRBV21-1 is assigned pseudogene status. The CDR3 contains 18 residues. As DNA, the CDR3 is TGTGCCAGCAGCAAAGAAGCGATCGGGAGGGTTAGTCGGAGTGAAGCTTTCTTT. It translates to CASSKEAIGRVSRSEAFF.

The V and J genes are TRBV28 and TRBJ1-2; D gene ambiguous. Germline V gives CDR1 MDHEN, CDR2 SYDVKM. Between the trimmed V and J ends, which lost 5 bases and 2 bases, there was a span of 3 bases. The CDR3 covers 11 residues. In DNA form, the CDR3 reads TGTGCCAGCAGTCTCAACTATGGCTACACCTTC. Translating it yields CASSLNYGYTF.

The CDR3 region has the DNA TGTGCCAGCAGCCAGACTAGCGGGGGGGCCCAAGAGACCCAGTACTTC. Translation: CASSQTSGGAQETQYF. The chain employs TRBV9 and TRBJ2-5, with TRBD2 matching over 14 bases. Unmatched junction bases numbered 3, after V lost 4 bases and J lost 1 base. Germline V gene sequence: CDR1 SGDLS, CDR2 YYNGEE. CDR3 length: 16 amino acids.

The DNA for the CDR3 is TGCGCCAGCAGCTTGGTACCACAGAACTACACCTTC. Its protein product is CASSLVPQNYTF. This chain links TRBV5-1 with TRBJ1-2; D gene ambiguous. Per germline, CDR1 SGHRS and CDR2 YFSETQ. The V gene lost 0 bases and the J gene lost 10 bases, with 10 bases spanning the gap. CDR3 size: 12 residues. Complete variable domain (other parts from reference TRBV5-1 and TRBJ1-2): KAGVTQTPRYLIKTRGQQVTLSCSPISGHRSVSWYQQTPGQGLQFLFEYFSETQRNKGNFPGRFSGRQFSNSRSEMNVSTLELGDSALYLCASSLVPQNYTFGSGTRLTVV.

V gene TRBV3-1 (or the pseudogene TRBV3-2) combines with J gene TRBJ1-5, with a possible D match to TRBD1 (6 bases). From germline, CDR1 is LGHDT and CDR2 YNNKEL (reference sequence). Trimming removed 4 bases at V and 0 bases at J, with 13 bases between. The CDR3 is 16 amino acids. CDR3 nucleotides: TGTGCCAGCAGCCCAACCCCACAGGGTAGCAATCAGCCCCAGCATTTT. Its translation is CASSPTPQGSNQPQHF.

The CDR3: CASSDPGEKLFF. The CDR3 DNA follows: TGCGCCAGCAGTGACCCGGGGGAAAAACTGTTTTTT. J is TRBJ1-4 and V is TRBV10-1; D gene unclear. The CDR3 is made up of 12 amino acids. V lost 3 bases and J lost 8, with 7 bases in between. Germline V gene lookup returns CDR1 WNHNN and CDR2 SYGVQD (reference sequence).

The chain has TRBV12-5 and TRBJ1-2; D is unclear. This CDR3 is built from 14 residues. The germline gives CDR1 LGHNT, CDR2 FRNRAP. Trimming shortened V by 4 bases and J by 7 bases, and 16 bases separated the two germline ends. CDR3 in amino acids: CASGYPGDAGGYTF. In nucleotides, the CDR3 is TGTGCTAGTGGTTACCCTGGCGACGCAGGTGGCTACACCTTC. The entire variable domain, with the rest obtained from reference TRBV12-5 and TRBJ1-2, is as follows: DARVTQTPRHKVTEMGQEVTMRCQPILGHNTVFWYRQTMMQGLELLAYFRNRAPLDDSGMPKDRFSAEMPDATLATLKIQPSEPRDSAVYFCASGYPGDAGGYTFGSGTRLTVV.

CDR3 sequence (DNA): TGTGCCAGCAGTGAACCAGGGGAGTGGCATGGCTACACCTTC. Translated: CASSEPGEWHGYTF. This rearrangement joins TRBV25-1 to TRBJ1-2; D is possibly TRBD1 (6 bases). CDR1 and CDR2 (germline): MGHDK, SYGVNS. The CDR3 has 14 amino acids. V lost 2 bases and J lost 6, with 13 bases in between.